Presented here are 8 T cell receptor beta chains from one specimen sequenced in a study of control samples from healthy donors and cancer patients. Using immunoSEQ multiplex PCR, the repertoire was profiled, and TCRdb retains in-frame clones only, with some absent. The table lists roughly 140,000 clones, over 90% of them singletons. Sequenced sample: blood. These receptors came from a man aged 50 to 59 in good health.

The chain employs TRBV4-2 and TRBJ2-3; 8 nucleotides agree with TRBD2. The CDR3 extends over 16 amino acids. V dropped 2 bases and J dropped 1; count of bases not matched to a gene: 5. CDR1 is LGHNA, CDR2 YNFKEQ, per germline. DNA for the CDR3: TGTGCCAGCAGCCAACAGCGGGAGTGGGGCACAGATACGCAGTATTTT. This codes for CASSQQREWGTDTQYF.

The V call is TRBV30, the J call TRBJ2-2; D is perhaps TRBD1 (6 bases). The V end was cut by 3 bases, the J end by 1 base, with 12 bases between. Germline CDR1 reads GTSNPN; CDR2 reads SVGIG (reference sequence). This CDR3 spans 15 amino acids. CDR3 residues: CAWRAGVRNTGELFF. As DNA, the CDR3 is TGTGCCTGGAGGGCAGGGGTGAGGAACACCGGGGAGCTGTTTTTT.

The V call is TRBV9, the J call TRBJ2-3; a possible D gene is TRBD2 (5 bases). CDR3 size: 15 residues. V was trimmed by 4 bases and J by 4 bases, leaving 16 bases between them. Looked up from germline, CDR1 is SGDLS and CDR2 is YYNGEE. The CDR3: CASSPSPRWSDTQYF. The CDR3 region has the DNA TGTGCCAGCAGCCCTAGCCCCAGGTGGTCAGATACGCAGTATTTT. The variable domain in full, with the rest retrieved from reference TRBV9 and TRBJ2-3, is DSGVTQTPKHLITATGQRVTLRCSPRSGDLSVYWYQQSLDQGLQFLIQYYNGEERAKGNILERFSAQQFPDLHSELNLSSLELGDSALYFCASSPSPRWSDTQYFGPGTRLTVL.

This chain uses TRBV28 with TRBJ2-7, with 11 bases identical to TRBD2. Trimming cost V 1 base and J 2 bases; bases outside gene matches: 10. CDR1 is MDHEN and CDR2 is SYDVKM in the germline V gene. The CDR3 covers 18 residues. CDR3: CASSLYRLRLAGTYEQYF. CDR3 DNA sequence: TGTGCCAGCAGTTTATACAGACTACGACTAGCGGGGACCTACGAGCAGTACTTC.

The V call is TRBV18, the J call TRBJ1-1; maybe TRBD1 (5 bases). The germline V and J ends were trimmed by 2 bases and 4 bases, with 23 bases remaining between them. The CDR3 consists of 18 residues. Germline V gene lookup returns CDR1 KGHSH and CDR2 LQKENI. CDR3 in DNA: TGTGCCAGCTCACCAAGCCTCGGGGCCTCACCGGGGAGCACTGAAGCTTTCTTT. It translates to CASSPSLGASPGSTEAFF. The full variable domain, with the rest looked up from reference TRBV18 and TRBJ1-1, is NAGVMQNPRHLVRRRGQEARLRCSPMKGHSHVYWYRQLPEEGLKFMVYLQKENIIDESGMPKERFSAEFPKEGPSILRIQQVVRGDSAAYFCASSPSLGASPGSTEAFFGQGTRLTVV.

V and J are TRBV7-9 and TRBJ2-7; 9 bases match TRBD1. V gave up 4 bases and J gave up 3 bases; unmatched junction bases: 10. The CDR3 has 16 residues. The V gene's germline CDR1 is SEHNR and CDR2 FQNEAQ (reference sequence). CDR3 bases: TGTGCCAGCAGCTCAATCGTAACAGGGGGCGACTACGAGCAGTACTTC. Its translation is CASSSIVTGGDYEQYF.

This sequence joins TRBV5-6 and TRBJ2-1; D remains unclear. V was shortened by 3 bases and J by 4 bases, with 5 bases between the two germline ends. The CDR3 is 12 amino acids. Germline loops: CDR1 SGHDT, CDR2 YYEEEE. The CDR3 nucleotides are TGTGCCAGCAGCTCTCGATACAATGAGCAGTTCTTC. This encodes CASSSRYNEQFF.

The chain carries TRBV28 and TRBJ2-7, with 8 bases lining up with TRBD2. The V gene end was trimmed by 7 bases and the J gene end by 3 bases; junction bases not matched to a gene: 8. From germline, CDR1 is MDHEN and CDR2 SYDVKM. The CDR3 runs to 14 residues. The CDR3 DNA sequence: TGTGCCAGCACGGCAGCGGGAGACCTCTACGAGCAGTACTTC. This encodes CASTAAGDLYEQYF.